A single T cell receptor (beta chain) is shown here with its context. Its antigen remains unknown. Assay used: immunoSEQ multiplex PCR; TCRdb lists only in-frame clones, some missing. The table includes about 16,000 clones, about two thirds detected once. This sample was included in a study of neoadjuvant anti-PD-1 for oral cavity cancer. Study information: Non-progressing patients received a fourth nivolumab dose near day 43, then surgery on days 50-56.

Regarding the study as a whole: Higher pretreatment blood Treg/Th17 ratios correlated with higher pretreatment blood and lower post-treatment tumor TCRbeta clonality.

The CDR3 is 17 residues long. Trimming removed 1 base from V and 0 bases from J, with 17 bases in between. Germline CDR1 SGHRS, CDR2 YFSETQ. The chain is built from TRBV5-1 and TRBJ2-7; D tentatively reads TRBD1 or TRBD2 (9 bases each). This specimen consisted of PBMCs, obtained before nivolumab (anti-PD-1) treatment. This receptor was obtained from a person aged 40-85 years with oral cavity squamous cell carcinoma. Here the CDR3 reads CASSLISGGQGSYEQYF. Written as DNA, the CDR3 is TGCGCCAGCAGCTTGATTAGCGGGGGACAGGGCTCCTACGAGCAGTACTTC.